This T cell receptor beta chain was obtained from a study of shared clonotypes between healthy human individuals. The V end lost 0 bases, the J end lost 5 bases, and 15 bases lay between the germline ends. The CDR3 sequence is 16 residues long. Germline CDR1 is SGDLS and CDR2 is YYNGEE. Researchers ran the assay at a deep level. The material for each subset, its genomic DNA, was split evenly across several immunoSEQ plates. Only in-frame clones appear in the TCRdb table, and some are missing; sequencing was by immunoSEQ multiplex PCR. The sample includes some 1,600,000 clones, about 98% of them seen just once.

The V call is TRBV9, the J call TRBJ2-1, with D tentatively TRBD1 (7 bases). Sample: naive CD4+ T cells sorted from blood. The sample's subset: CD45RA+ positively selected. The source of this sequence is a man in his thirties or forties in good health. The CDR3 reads CASSVAGGFTHNEQFF. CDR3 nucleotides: TGTGCCAGCAGCGTAGCAGGGGGGTTTACGCACAATGAGCAGTTCTTC.